The 17 T cell receptor beta chains presented below share a single source sample, sequenced in a study of Tregs in tolerant kidney transplant recipients. Method: immunoSEQ multiplex PCR; TCRdb's copy keeps in-frame clones and lacks some. The repertoire has around 50,000 clones, around four fifths of them found once; the top ten carry around 5.5%. Sequenced sample: CD4+ T cells from blood. The source of these receptors is a human donor in good health.

The rearrangement joins TRBV7-2 to TRBJ2-5, with TRBD2 matching 9 bases. Looked up from germline, CDR1 is SGHTA and CDR2 is FQGNSA. The CDR3 sequence is 16 residues long. With 5 bases clipped from V and 6 bases from J, the junction kept 13 bases outside the gene matches. The CDR3 coding sequence is TGTGCCAGCAGCCCCTCATCGGGACTAGCTATGAAGACCCAGTACTTC. As protein: CASSPSSGLAMKTQYF.

This clone was detected once. The J gene is TRBJ2-5, the V gene TRBV6-1, with unresolved D. Per germline, CDR1 MNHNS and CDR2 SASEGT. Trimming took 1 base from V and 1 from J, leaving 4 bases between them. This CDR3 contains 13 residues. CDR3: CASSEGFQETQYF. The CDR3, as DNA: TGTGCCAGCAGTGAAGGGTTCCAAGAGACCCAGTACTTC.

The gene calls are TRBV4-2 and TRBJ2-1, with D hard to call. The V end lost 0 bases, the J end lost 0 bases, and 12 bases lay between the germline ends. This CDR3 contains 17 residues. Germline V gene sequence: CDR1 LGHNA, CDR2 YNFKEQ. This chain's CDR3 is CASSQDGVPSSYNEQFF. The CDR3 nucleotides are TGTGCCAGCAGCCAAGATGGAGTACCAAGCTCCTACAATGAGCAGTTCTTC.

The sample holds one count of this clone. V and J are TRBV7-2 and TRBJ1-2, with 9 bases matching TRBD1. Per germline, CDR1 SGHTA and CDR2 FQGNSA. V trimming: 1 base; J trimming: 7 bases; junction bases outside the gene matches: 16. The CDR3 runs to 18 residues. The CDR3 region is CASSLGQGLTGGGFGYTF. CDR3 in DNA: TGTGCCAGCAGCTTAGGCCAAGGACTGACAGGGGGAGGCTTTGGCTACACCTTC.

The gene calls are TRBV6-1 and TRBJ2-4; D possibly corresponds to TRBD1 (5 bases). CDR3 length: 12 amino acids. The V end was cut by 6 bases, the J end by 7 bases, with 10 bases between. CDR1 MNHNS and CDR2 SASEGT come from the germline V gene. The CDR3 DNA sequence: TGTGCCAGCAGAGACAGACTGAACATTCAGTACTTC. It yields the protein CASRDRLNIQYF.

This chain uses TRBV2 with TRBJ1-1; 9 positions match TRBD1. Looked up from germline, CDR1 is SNHLY and CDR2 is FYNNEI. The trim removed 6 bases at V and 4 bases at J, leaving 6 bases unmatched. The CDR3 is 14 residues long. CDR3 bases: TGTGCCAGCAGCCCGGGACAGGGCCGCACTGAAGCTTTCTTT. Translating it yields CASSPGQGRTEAFF.

This clone was detected a few times. The genes are TRBV30 and TRBJ1-2; 9 bases are shared with TRBD1. CDR3 size: 14 residues. Trimming at V came to 0 bases and at J to 8 bases, leaving 7 bases not matched to a gene. Germline V gene sequence: CDR1 GTSNPN, CDR2 SVGIG (reference sequence). This CDR3 reads CAWSVIRTGDGYTF. The CDR3 DNA reads as TGTGCCTGGAGTGTAATCCGGACAGGGGACGGCTACACCTTC.

CDR3 bases: TGTGCCAGCAGCTTAAATGCAGCAGGGGTCTCCTACGAGCAGTACTTC. Encoded protein: CASSLNAAGVSYEQYF. The chain uses TRBV11-2 and TRBJ2-7; TRBD1 is a possible D gene (6 bases). The V end lost 2 bases, the J end lost 0 bases, and 14 bases lay between the germline ends. Germline assignment: CDR1 SGHAT and CDR2 FQNNGV. The CDR3 runs 16 residues.

V usage is TRBV4-3 and J usage is TRBJ1-2; weak D call: TRBD1 (6 bases). CDR1 and CDR2 from the germline V gene are LGHNA and YSLEER. Trimming stripped 0 bases from V and 4 bases from J, with 18 bases between. The CDR3 totals 17 residues. CDR3 residues: CASSQDRGGMGSYGYTF. Here the CDR3 DNA reads TGCGCCAGCAGCCAAGATCGAGGGGGGATGGGTAGCTATGGCTACACCTTC.

The chain uses TRBV5-1 and TRBJ1-6; D unresolved. This CDR3 region has 14 residues. V shed 3 bases and J shed 7 bases, with 11 bases lying between them. Looked up from germline, CDR1 is SGHRS and CDR2 is YFSETQ. The CDR3: CASSSVGANSPLHF. The CDR3 DNA is TGCGCCAGCAGCTCCGTGGGCGCCAATTCACCCCTCCACTTT.

The chain uses TRBV7-2 and TRBJ1-5; D is possibly TRBD1 (6 bases). The V gene's germline CDR1 is SGHTA and CDR2 FQGNSA. The CDR3 length is 15 residues. The ends were cut back, 4 bases at V and 4 bases at J, with 14 bases in the middle. CDR3 amino acids: CASSSRQVSNQPQHF. CDR3 DNA sequence: TGTGCCAGCAGCTCACGACAGGTTTCTAATCAGCCCCAGCATTTT.

V usage is TRBV6-6 and J usage is TRBJ1-1; tentatively, D is TRBD1 (5 bases). This CDR3 comprises 13 residues. The germline V gene encodes CDR1 MNHNY and CDR2 SVGAGI (reference sequence). Trimming removed 6 bases from V and 5 bases from J, with 13 bases in between. CDR3 sequence reads: CASSLTSGTEAFF. CDR3 nucleotide sequence: TGTGCCAGCAGCCTAACGTCAGGGACTGAAGCTTTCTTT.

In this sample, this clone turned up once. The chain links TRBV5-1 to TRBJ2-1; D unclear. The CDR3 has 13 amino acids. Germline loops: CDR1 SGHRS, CDR2 YFSETQ. Trimming removed 0 bases from V and 7 bases from J, with 8 bases in between. The CDR3 reads CASSLGTWNEQFF. Here the CDR3 DNA reads TGCGCCAGCAGCTTGGGGACGTGGAATGAGCAGTTCTTC. Full variable domain (outside the CDR3, taken from reference TRBV5-1 and TRBJ2-1): KAGVTQTPRYLIKTRGQQVTLSCSPISGHRSVSWYQQTPGQGLQFLFEYFSETQRNKGNFPGRFSGRQFSNSRSEMNVSTLELGDSALYLCASSLGTWNEQFFGPGTRLTVL.

The V gene is TRBV7-2, the J gene TRBJ1-3; no definite D call. The CDR3 length is 14 residues. V was cut by 4 bases and J by 0 bases, with 7 bases left in between. Germline loops: CDR1 SGHTA, CDR2 FQGNSA. CDR3 DNA: TGTGCCAGCAGCTCAGACCTCTCTGGAAACACCATATATTTT. Protein: CASSSDLSGNTIYF.

The rearrangement joins TRBV5-4 to TRBJ2-1; 11 bases align to TRBD2. Germline CDR1 is SGHNT and CDR2 is YYREEE (reference sequence). Trimming removed 0 bases from V and 7 bases from J; junction bases left unmatched: 9. CDR3 length: 17 amino acids. The CDR3 nucleotides are TGTGCCAGCAGCTTGGTTCCAACTAGCGGGAGAAGTAATGAGCAGTTCTTC. Translated, it gives CASSLVPTSGRSNEQFF.

This chain uses TRBV5-3 with TRBJ1-1, with D perhaps matching TRBD1 (6 bases). TRBV5-3 is annotated as an ORF whose role is uncertain. CDR3 length equals 14 residues. The V gene lost 8 bases and the J gene lost 2 bases, with 16 bases spanning the gap. The CDR3 protein is CASSDRSHNTEAFF. The CDR3 DNA reads as TGTGCCAGCAGCGACAGGTCCCACAACACTGAAGCTTTCTTT.

CDR3 sequence (DNA): TGTGCCAGCAGCCTCTCCGGGGGCCTGAACACCGGGGAGCTGTTTTTT. Translated: CASSLSGGLNTGELFF. This chain uses TRBV5-4 with TRBJ2-2, with D possibly being TRBD1 or TRBD2 (6 bases each). Trimming shortened V by 4 bases and J by 1 base, and 14 bases separated the two germline ends. Germline-derived CDR1 and CDR2 are SGHNT and YYREEE (reference sequence). The CDR3 sequence is 16 residues long.